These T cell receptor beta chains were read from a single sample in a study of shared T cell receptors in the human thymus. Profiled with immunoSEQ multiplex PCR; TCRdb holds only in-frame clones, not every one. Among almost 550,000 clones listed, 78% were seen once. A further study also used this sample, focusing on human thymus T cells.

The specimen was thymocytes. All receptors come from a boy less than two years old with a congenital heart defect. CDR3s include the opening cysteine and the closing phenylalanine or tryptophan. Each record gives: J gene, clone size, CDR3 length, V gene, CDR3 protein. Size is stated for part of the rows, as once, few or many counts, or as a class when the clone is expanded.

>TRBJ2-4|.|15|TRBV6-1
CASSGQAQVGNIQYF
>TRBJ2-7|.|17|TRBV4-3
CASSQDTGTSAPYEQYF
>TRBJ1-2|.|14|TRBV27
CASSLRGRENGYTF
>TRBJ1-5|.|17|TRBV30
CAWSVHEARDGNQPQHF
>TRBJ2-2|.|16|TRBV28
CASRTGTSGEVGELFF
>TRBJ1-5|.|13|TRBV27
CASRRTGNQPQHF
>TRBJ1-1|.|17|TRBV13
CASSRPAAGGRDTEAFF
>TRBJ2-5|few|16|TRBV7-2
CASTYRADREEETQYF
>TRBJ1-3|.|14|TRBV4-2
CASSQEYSGNTIYF
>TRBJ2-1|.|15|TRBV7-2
CASSMEKRSNNEQFF
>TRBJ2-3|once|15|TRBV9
CASSVGELPTDTQYF
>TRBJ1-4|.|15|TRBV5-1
CASSLVGQGNEKLFF
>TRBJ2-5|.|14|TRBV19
CASSIELARETQYF
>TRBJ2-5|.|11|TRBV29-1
CSAGNQETQYF
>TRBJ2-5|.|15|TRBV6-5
CASRPEQGAYETQYF
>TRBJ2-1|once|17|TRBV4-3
CASSHLLAASSYNEQFF
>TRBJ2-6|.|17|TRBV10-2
CASSPSGACSGANVLTF
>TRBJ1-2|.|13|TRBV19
CASVNRGNYGYTF
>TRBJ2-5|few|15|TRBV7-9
CASSSTGGHRETQYF
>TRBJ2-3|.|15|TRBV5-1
CASSLGELVPDTQYF
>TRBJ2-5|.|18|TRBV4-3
CASSQEWPRLAGEETQYF
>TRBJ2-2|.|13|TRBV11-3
CASSLVLTGELFF
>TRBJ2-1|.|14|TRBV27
CAPSCGRGVNEQFF